This TCR beta chain emerged from a study of T cells in Graves' hyperthyroidism and ophthalmopathy. Whole-study context: The blood sample was taken at first diagnosis, before treatment began.

Using approximately 10 ml of fresh peripheral blood, PBMCs were prepared. Looked up from germline, CDR1 is SGHAT and CDR2 is FQNNGV. The CDR3 loop spans 18 amino acids. Germline trimming cut 1 base from V and 2 bases from J; bases unmatched to any gene: 12. The study's findings and limits: Before onset, ophthalmopathy was predicted by the model a median approximately 6.5 months earlier. In the analysis, a 13 V-J model separated ophthalmopathy from stable hyperthyroidism.

This clonotype was seen at least ten times. What it binds is unknown. Amplification targeted TCR beta CDR3 regions from RNA transcripts. RT-PCR in the first round (using the HTBI primer set) targeted the TCR CDR3. Each CDR3 protein gets one entry after TCRdb re-called the multiplex PCR reads with MiXCR. Of more than 300,000 distinct CDR3 sequences listed, roughly 18% were seen once; the top ten hold 40% to 45%. Source material: blood. The receptor comes from a young man with Graves' ophthalmopathy. The chain joins TRBV11-2 to TRBJ2-7, with 9 bases aligning to TRBD2. Here the CDR3 reads CASSLAPSRRGGAYEQYF. The CDR3 nucleotides are TGTGCCAGCAGCTTAGCCCCCTCCAGGCGGGGGGGGGCCTACGAGCAGTACTTC.